This T cell receptor (beta chain) comes out of a study of OX40 agonist ivuxolimab in advanced cancers. Study at large: At 0.01 to 10 mg/kg, ivuxolimab was administered intravenously to patients every 2 weeks. Previous treatment with anti-PD-1, anti-PD-L1 or anti-CTLA-4 therapy was allowed; about 40% had received some. Study results and caveats: Dosing at 0.1 to 3.0 mg/kg was accompanied by clonal expansion of CD4+ and CD8+ blood T cells by week 6.

Per the germline V gene, CDR1 is SGHRS and CDR2 is YFSETQ. V was clipped by 0 bases and J by 15 bases, with 19 bases between them. This CDR3 comprises 14 residues. Sampling of blood occurred at baseline, cycle 4 day 1, and cycle 7 day 1. Comments on this clone: The target antigen is unknown.

Clones were sequenced by immunoSEQ multiplex PCR, and TCRdb holds only the in-frame ones, with some missing. The table records around 53,000 clones, about 88% of them present only once. Sequencing was performed on CD4+ or CD8+ T cells sorted from blood, taken in a trial of the OX40 agonist ivuxolimab. The chain is built from TRBV5-1 and TRBJ2-1; a possible D gene is TRBD1 (6 bases). The receptor was derived from an adult with an advanced solid tumor such as melanoma, head and neck, liver or kidney cancer. In DNA form, the CDR3 reads TGCGCCAGCAGCTTGGCTCGGCAAAACAGGGTGCCGTTCTTC. Amino acids: CASSLARQNRVPFF. Full variable domain (rest looked up from reference TRBV5-1 and TRBJ2-1): KAGVTQTPRYLIKTRGQQVTLSCSPISGHRSVSWYQQTPGQGLQFLFEYFSETQRNKGNFPGRFSGRQFSNSRSEMNVSTLELGDSALYLCASSLARQNRVPFFGPGTRLTVL.